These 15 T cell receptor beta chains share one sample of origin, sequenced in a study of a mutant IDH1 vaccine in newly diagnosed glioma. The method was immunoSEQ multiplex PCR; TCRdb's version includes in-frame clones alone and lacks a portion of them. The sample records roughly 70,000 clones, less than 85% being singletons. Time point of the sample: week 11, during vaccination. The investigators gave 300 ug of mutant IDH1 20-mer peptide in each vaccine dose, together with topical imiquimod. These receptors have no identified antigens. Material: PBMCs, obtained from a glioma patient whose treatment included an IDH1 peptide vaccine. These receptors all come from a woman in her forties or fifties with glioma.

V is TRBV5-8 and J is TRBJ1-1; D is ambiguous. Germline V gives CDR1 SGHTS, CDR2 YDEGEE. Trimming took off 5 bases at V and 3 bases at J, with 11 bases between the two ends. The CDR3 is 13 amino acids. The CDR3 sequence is CASSPTIYTEAFF. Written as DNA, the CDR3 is TGTGCCAGCAGTCCTACGATCTACACTGAAGCTTTCTTT.

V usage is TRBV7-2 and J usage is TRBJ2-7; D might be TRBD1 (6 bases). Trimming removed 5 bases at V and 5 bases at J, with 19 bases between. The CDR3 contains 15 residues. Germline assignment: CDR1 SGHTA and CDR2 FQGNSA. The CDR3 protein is CASSLRGQRSHEQYF. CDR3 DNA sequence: TGTGCCAGCAGCCTGAGGGGACAAAGAAGCCACGAGCAGTACTTC.

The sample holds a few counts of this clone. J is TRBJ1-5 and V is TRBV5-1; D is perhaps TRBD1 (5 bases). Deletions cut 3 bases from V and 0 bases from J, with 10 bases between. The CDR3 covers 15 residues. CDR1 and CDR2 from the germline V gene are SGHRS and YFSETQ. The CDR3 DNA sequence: TGCGCCAGCAGCTCCGGACACCCTAGCAATCAGCCCCAGCATTTT. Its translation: CASSSGHPSNQPQHF.

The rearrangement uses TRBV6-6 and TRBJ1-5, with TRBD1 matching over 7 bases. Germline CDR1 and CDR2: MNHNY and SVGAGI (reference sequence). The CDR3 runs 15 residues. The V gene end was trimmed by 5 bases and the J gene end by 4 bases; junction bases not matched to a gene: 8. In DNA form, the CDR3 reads TGTGCCAGCAGTCGACAGGGAGGGAGGAATCAGCCCCAGCATTTT. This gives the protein CASSRQGGRNQPQHF.

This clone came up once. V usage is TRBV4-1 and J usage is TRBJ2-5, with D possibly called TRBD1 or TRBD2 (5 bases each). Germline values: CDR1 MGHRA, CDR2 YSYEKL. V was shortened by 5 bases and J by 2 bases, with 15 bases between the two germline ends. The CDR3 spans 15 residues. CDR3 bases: TGCGCCAGCAGCTTCGTCTCCGGGGCTCAAGAGACCCAGTACTTC. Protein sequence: CASSFVSGAQETQYF.

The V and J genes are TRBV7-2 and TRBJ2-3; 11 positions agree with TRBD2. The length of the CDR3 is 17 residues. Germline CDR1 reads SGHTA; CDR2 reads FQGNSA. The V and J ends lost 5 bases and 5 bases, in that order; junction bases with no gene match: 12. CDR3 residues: CASSPRVAGGRGDTQYF. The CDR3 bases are TGTGCCAGCAGCCCACGGGTAGCGGGGGGGCGTGGAGATACGCAGTATTTT.

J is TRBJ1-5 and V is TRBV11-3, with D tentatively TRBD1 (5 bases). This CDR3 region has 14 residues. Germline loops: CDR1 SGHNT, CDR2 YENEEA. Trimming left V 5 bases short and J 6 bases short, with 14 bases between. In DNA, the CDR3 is TGTGCCAGCAGCCTTGACAGTTATAGTCAGCCCCAGCATTTT. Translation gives CASSLDSYSQPQHF.

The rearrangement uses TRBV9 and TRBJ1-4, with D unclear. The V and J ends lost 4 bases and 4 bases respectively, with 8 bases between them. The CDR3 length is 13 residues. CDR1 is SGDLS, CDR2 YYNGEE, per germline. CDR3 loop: CASSRRDNEKLFF. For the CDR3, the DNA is TGTGCCAGCAGCCGGAGGGATAATGAAAAACTGTTTTTT.

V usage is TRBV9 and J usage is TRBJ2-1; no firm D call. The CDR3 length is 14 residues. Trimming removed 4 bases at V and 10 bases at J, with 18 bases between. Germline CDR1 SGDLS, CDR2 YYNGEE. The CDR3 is CASSPPTPAHEQFF. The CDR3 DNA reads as TGTGCCAGCAGCCCGCCAACCCCGGCTCACGAGCAGTTCTTC.

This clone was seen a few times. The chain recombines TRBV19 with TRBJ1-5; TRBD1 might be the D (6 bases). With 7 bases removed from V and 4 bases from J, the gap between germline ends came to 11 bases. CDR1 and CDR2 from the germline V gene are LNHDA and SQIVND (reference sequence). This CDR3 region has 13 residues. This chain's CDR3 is CASKDRMNQPQHF. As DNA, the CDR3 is TGTGCCAGTAAGGACAGAATGAATCAGCCCCAGCATTTT.

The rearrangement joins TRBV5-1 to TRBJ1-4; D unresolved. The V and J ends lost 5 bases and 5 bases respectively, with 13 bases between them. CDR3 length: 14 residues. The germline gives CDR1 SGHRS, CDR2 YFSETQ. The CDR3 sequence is CASSYTIPNEKLFF. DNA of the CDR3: TGCGCCAGCAGTTACACGATACCCAATGAAAAACTGTTTTTT.

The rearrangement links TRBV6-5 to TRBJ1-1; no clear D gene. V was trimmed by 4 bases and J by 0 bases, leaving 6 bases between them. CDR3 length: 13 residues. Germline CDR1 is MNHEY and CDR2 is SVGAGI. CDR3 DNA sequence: TGTGCCAGCAGTTCACGAATGAACACTGAAGCTTTCTTT. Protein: CASSSRMNTEAFF.

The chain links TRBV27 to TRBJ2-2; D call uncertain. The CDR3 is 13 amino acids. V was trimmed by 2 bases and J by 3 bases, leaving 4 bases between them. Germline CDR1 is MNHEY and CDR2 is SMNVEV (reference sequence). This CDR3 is CASSLRYTGELFF. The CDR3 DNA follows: TGTGCCAGCAGTTTACGGTACACCGGGGAGCTGTTTTTT.

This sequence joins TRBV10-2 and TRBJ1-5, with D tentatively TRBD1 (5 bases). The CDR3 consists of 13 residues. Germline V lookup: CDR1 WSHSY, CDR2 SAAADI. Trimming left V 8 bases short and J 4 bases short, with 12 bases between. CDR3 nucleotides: TGCGCCAGCGCCCACCAGGGAAATCAGCCCCAGCATTTT. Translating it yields CASAHQGNQPQHF.

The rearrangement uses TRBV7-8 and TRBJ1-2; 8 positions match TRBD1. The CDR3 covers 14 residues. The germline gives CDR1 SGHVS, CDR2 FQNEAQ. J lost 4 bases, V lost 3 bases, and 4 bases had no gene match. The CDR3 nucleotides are TGTGCCAGCAGCTTGGCAGGGGGCTTCTATGGCTACACCTTC. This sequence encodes CASSLAGGFYGYTF.